A single sample is the source of the 8 T cell receptor beta chains below, sequenced in a study of shared clonotypes between healthy human individuals. Naive CD8 cells, CD45RO-negative and positively selected for CCR7, excluded terminally differentiated effector memory CD45RA+ cells. Only in-frame clones appear in the TCRdb table, and some are missing; sequencing was by immunoSEQ multiplex PCR. This table has around 640,000 clones, 95% to 97% appearing once. Sequenced: naive CD8+ T cells sorted from blood. The receptors come from a woman aged 30 to 39 in good health.

This rearrangement joins TRBV2 to TRBJ1-2; 9 nucleotides match TRBD1. CDR3 size: 16 residues. CDR1 SNHLY and CDR2 FYNNEI come from the germline V gene. V lost 0 bases, J lost 3 bases, and 5 bases stayed unmatched. CDR3 in amino acids: CASSEAKTGGDYGYTF. The CDR3 DNA sequence: TGTGCCAGCAGTGAAGCGAAGACAGGGGGGGACTATGGCTACACCTTC.

This rearrangement joins TRBV6-6 to TRBJ2-1, with TRBD2 matching over 8 bases. Germline CDR1 MNHNY, CDR2 SVGAGI (reference sequence). Losses at the gene ends were 6 bases for V and 6 bases for J; bases not matched to a gene: 10. This CDR3 spans 15 amino acids. CDR3 coding DNA: TGTGCCAGCAGCCCCCGGCTAGCGGGTGGCAATGAGCAGTTCTTC. Translation: CASSPRLAGGNEQFF.

V usage is TRBV5-3 and J usage is TRBJ2-7; TRBD2 matches at 7 bases. TRBV5-3 is annotated as an ORF whose role is uncertain. This CDR3 comprises 16 residues. Losses at the gene ends were 4 bases for V and 3 bases for J; bases not matched to a gene: 13. CDR3 bases: TGTGCCAGAAGCCACAAGGAAAGCGGGGAGTTCTACGAGCAGTACTTC. It specifies CARSHKESGEFYEQYF.

The V gene is TRBV5-6, the J gene TRBJ2-5; TRBD2 might be the D (6 bases). Germline V lookup: CDR1 SGHDT, CDR2 YYEEEE. The CDR3 covers 15 residues. V shed 5 bases and J shed 5 bases, with 19 bases lying between them. CDR3 residues: CASRRGTSLRETQYF. The CDR3 DNA reads TGTGCCAGCAGGCGGGGTACCTCCCTCCGGGAGACCCAGTACTTC.

The sample holds one count of this clone. This chain joins TRBV27 and TRBJ1-2; possible D gene TRBD1, 5 bases. Trimming took 5 bases from V and 1 from J, leaving 11 bases between them. Germline values: CDR1 MNHEY, CDR2 SMNVEV (reference sequence). The CDR3 has 14 residues. This CDR3 is CASSPGGGNYGYTF. In nucleotides, the CDR3 is TGTGCCAGCAGTCCCGGGGGGGGTAACTATGGCTACACCTTC.

The chain has TRBV7-9 and TRBJ1-4; TRBD1 agrees at 9 bases. Trimming at V came to 3 bases and at J to 13 bases, leaving 9 bases not matched to a gene. CDR3 length equals 14 residues. The germline V gene has CDR1 SEHNR and CDR2 FQNEAQ (reference sequence). For the CDR3, the DNA is TGTGCCAGCAGCTTCGGGACAGGGAGTGTTGCACTGTTTTTT. Translated: CASSFGTGSVALFF.

This chain joins TRBV5-1 and TRBJ2-7; D unresolved. The CDR3 is 13 amino acids. The germline CDR1 and CDR2 sequences are SGHRS and YFSETQ. V lost 0 bases, J lost 5 bases, and 9 bases lay in between. Here the CDR3 reads CASSLDDINEQYF. CDR3 sequence (DNA): TGCGCCAGCAGCTTGGACGACATCAACGAGCAGTACTTC.

The chain employs TRBV7-9 and TRBJ1-3; no firm D call. This CDR3 has 17 amino acids. The germline CDR1 and CDR2 sequences are SEHNR and FQNEAQ (reference sequence). With 5 bases removed from V and 3 bases from J, the gap between germline ends came to 20 bases. The CDR3 sequence is CASSLLGAVEFGNTIYF. The CDR3, as DNA: TGTGCCAGCAGCCTCCTCGGAGCGGTTGAATTTGGAAACACCATATATTTT.